Included here is one T cell receptor (beta chain) sequence, with context. No antigen is known for it. The sample's treatment: roughly 19 received Ad26.COV2.S at low or high dose, single or two shots; 5 received placebo; per-sample allocation not given. Sampling occurred on day 63 after the first vaccine or placebo injection. SARS-CoV-2 spike from the Wuhan strain was encoded by the vaccine, an Ad26 vector. These data originate in a study of Ad26.COV2.S vaccination and SARS-CoV-2 variants. As for the study in general: This donor came from the COV1001 trial of Ad26.COV2.S. Findings and limits, study-wide: Total T cell responses may have been underestimated by the TCR breadth and depth analyses. Higher spike-specific TCR breadth was found in vaccine recipients than in placebo recipients.

There are 15 residues in the CDR3. Between the trimmed V and J ends, which lost 4 bases and 11 bases, there was a span of 23 bases. The germline V gene has CDR1 MNHEY and CDR2 SMNVEV (reference sequence). The repertoire was sequenced with immunoSEQ multiplex PCR; TCRdb's copy has only in-frame clones and lacks some. The repertoire holds 300,000 to 400,000 clones, with roughly 90% as singletons. The TCR was taken from a person between 18 and 65 years old who received the Ad26.COV2.S COVID-19 vaccine or a placebo. This material consisted of peripheral blood, taken in a trial of Ad26.COV2.S vaccine versus placebo. This chain connects TRBV27 to TRBJ1-1; a possible D gene is TRBD1 (5 bases). In DNA form, the CDR3 reads TGTGCCAGCAGTTCGACGGACACCTTTGAACACTGGGCTTTCTTT. Translation: CASSSTDTFEHWAFF.